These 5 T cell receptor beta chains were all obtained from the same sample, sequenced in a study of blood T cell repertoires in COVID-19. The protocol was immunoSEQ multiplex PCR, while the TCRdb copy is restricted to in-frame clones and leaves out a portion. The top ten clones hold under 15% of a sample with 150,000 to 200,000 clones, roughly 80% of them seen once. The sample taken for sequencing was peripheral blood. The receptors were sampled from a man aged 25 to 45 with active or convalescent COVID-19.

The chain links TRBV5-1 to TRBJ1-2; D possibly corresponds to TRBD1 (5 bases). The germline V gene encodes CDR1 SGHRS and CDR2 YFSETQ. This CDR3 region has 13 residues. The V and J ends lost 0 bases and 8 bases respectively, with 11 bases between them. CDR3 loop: CASSLEGRWGYTF. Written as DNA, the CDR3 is TGCGCCAGCAGCTTGGAGGGGCGCTGGGGCTACACCTTC.

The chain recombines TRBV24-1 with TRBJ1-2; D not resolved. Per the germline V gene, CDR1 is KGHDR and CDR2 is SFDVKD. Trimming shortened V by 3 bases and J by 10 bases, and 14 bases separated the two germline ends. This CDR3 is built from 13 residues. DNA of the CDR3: TGTGCCACCAGTGATCCTGCCCGGGTTCTCTACACCTTC. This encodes CATSDPARVLYTF.

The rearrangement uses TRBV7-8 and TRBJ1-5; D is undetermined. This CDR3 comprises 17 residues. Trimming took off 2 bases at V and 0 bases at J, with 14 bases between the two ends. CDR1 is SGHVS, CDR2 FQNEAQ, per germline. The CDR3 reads CASSLQSAGDSNQPQHF. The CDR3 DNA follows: TGTGCCAGCAGCTTACAATCTGCGGGCGATAGCAATCAGCCCCAGCATTTT.

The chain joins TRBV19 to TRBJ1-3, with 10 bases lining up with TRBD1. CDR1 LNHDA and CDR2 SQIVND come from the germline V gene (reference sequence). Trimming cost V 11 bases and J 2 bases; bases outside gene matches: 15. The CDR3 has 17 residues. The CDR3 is CACRDRGSVGPGNTIYF. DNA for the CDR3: TGTGCCTGCCGGGACAGGGGTTCCGTGGGCCCTGGAAACACCATATATTTT.

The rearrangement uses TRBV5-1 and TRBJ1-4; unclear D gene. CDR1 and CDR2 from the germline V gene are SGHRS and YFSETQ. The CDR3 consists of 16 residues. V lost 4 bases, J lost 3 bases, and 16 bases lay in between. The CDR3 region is CASSLEGGLANEKLFF. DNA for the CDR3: TGCGCCAGCAGCCTGGAAGGAGGGCTGGCTAATGAAAAACTGTTTTTT.